This T cell receptor (beta chain) was sequenced in a study of T cells in Graves' hyperthyroidism and ophthalmopathy. The CDR3 is 15 amino acids. Per germline, CDR1 SGHTA and CDR2 FQGNSA. The V end was cut by 4 bases, the J end by 6 bases, with 17 bases between. Amplification yielded TCR beta CDR3 regions, with RNA transcripts as the source. The HTBI primer set served for first-round RT-PCR of the TCR CDR3. TCRdb re-derived calls from the multiplex PCR reads in MiXCR, one entry per CDR3 protein. This sample has fewer than 500,000 distinct CDR3 sequences, with about 14% found just once. The V call is TRBV7-2, the J call TRBJ2-3, with D tentatively TRBD2 (7 bases). The source is a woman in her 30s with Graves' ophthalmopathy. The sample consisted of blood. CDR3 in amino acids: CASSSAGALGDTQYF. Written as DNA, the CDR3 is TGTGCCAGCAGCTCTGCGGGGGCCTTAGGCGATACGCAGTATTTT. Looking up the rest from reference TRBV7-2 and TRBJ2-3 gives the full variable domain: GAGVSQSPSNKVTEKGKDVELRCDPISGHTALYWYRQSLGQGLEFLIYFQGNSAPDKSGLPSDRFSAERTGGSVSTLTIQRTQQEDSAVYLCASSSAGALGDTQYFGPGTRLTVL.